These T cell receptor beta chains were read from a single sample in a study of T-cell reconstitution after alpha-beta-depleted transplantation in children. TCRdb ran MiXCR on the PCR reads and lists one entry per CDR3 protein. The sample shows 490,000 or so distinct CDR3 sequences, 12% of them seen only once. The source material was PBMCs from the stem cell graft donor, sampled from the stem cell graft. Receptor source: a human donor who donated a stem cell graft to a child with combined immunodeficiency. CDR3s include the opening cysteine and the closing phenylalanine or tryptophan. A D gene is named only where the DNA matches it firmly. Clone size, where shown, is once, few, many, or a class for clones that have expanded.

length: 14; D: TRBD1; size: NA; J: TRBJ2-7; V: TRBV12-3/TRBV12-4; CDR3: CASSLGTGVREQYF; DNA: TGTGCCAGCAGTTTAGGGACAGGGGTAAGAGAGCAGTACTTC
length: 15; D: TRBD2; size: many; J: TRBJ2-1; V: TRBV5-1; CDR3: CASSLTSSGSHEQFF; DNA: TGCGCCAGCAGCTTGACGTCTAGCGGGAGCCATGAGCAGTTCTTC
length: 18; D: TRBD2; size: NA; J: TRBJ2-5; V: TRBV11-1; CDR3: CASSPKGLAGGPSLTQYF; DNA: TGTGCCAGCAGCCCAAAGGGACTAGCGGGAGGGCCGAGTTTGACCCAGTACTTC
length: 15; D: NA; size: few; J: TRBJ1-1; V: TRBV6-2/TRBV6-3; CDR3: CASKTPFKMNTEAFF; DNA: TGTGCCAGCAAAACCCCTTTTAAGATGAACACTGAAGCTTTCTTT
length: 16; D: TRBD2; size: once; J: TRBJ2-1; V: TRBV7-7; CDR3: CASSLAPGLAYNEQFF; DNA: TGTGCTAGCAGCTTAGCACCGGGACTAGCCTACAATGAGCAGTTCTTC
length: 16; D: NA; size: many; J: TRBJ2-1; V: TRBV3-1; CDR3: CASSHWPTEFYNEQFF; DNA: TGTGCCAGCAGCCATTGGCCGACAGAATTCTACAATGAGCAGTTCTTC
length: 9; D: NA; size: NA; J: TRBJ2-7; V: TRBV29-1; CDR3: CSVGGGVYF; DNA: TGCAGCGTTGGGGGCGGGGTATACTTC
length: 14; D: NA; size: NA; J: TRBJ2-2; V: TRBV6-5; CDR3: CASSCSEYTGELFF; DNA: TGTGCCAGCAGTTGCTCGGAATACACCGGGGAGCTGTTTTTT
length: 15; D: NA; size: NA; J: TRBJ2-5; V: TRBV21-1; CDR3: CASTAGEFGQETQYF; DNA: TGTGCCAGCACAGCAGGGGAATTTGGCCAAGAGACCCAGTACTTC
length: 15; D: NA; size: NA; J: TRBJ2-3; V: TRBV7-8; CDR3: CASSFSRGSTDTQYF; DNA: TGTGCCAGCAGCTTCTCTAGAGGGAGCACAGATACGCAGTATTTT
length: 12; D: NA; size: few; J: TRBJ2-1; V: TRBV11-1; CDR3: CASSWTENEQFF; DNA: TGTGCCAGCAGCTGGACGGAAAATGAGCAGTTCTTC
length: 14; D: NA; size: many; J: TRBJ2-1; V: TRBV15; CDR3: CATSGWTMYNEQFF; DNA: TGTGCCACCAGCGGCTGGACCATGTACAATGAGCAGTTCTTC
length: 13; D: NA; size: many; J: TRBJ1-2; V: TRBV25-1; CDR3: CASSKDGNYGYTF; DNA: TGTGCCAGCAGTAAGGACGGTAACTATGGCTACACCTTC
length: 15; D: TRBD1; size: many; J: TRBJ2-5; V: TRBV5-1; CDR3: CASSLDTGGRKTQYF; DNA: TGCGCCAGCAGCTTGGATACAGGGGGTAGGAAGACCCAGTACTTC
length: 15; D: NA; size: NA; J: TRBJ2-1; V: TRBV12-3/TRBV12-4; CDR3: CASSPVTGAHNEQFF; DNA: TGTGCCAGCAGCCCCGTAACGGGAGCTCACAATGAGCAGTTCTTC
length: 18; D: NA; size: NA; J: TRBJ2-7; V: TRBV29-1; CDR3: CSVEDAPRPAGGSYEQYF; DNA: TGCAGCGTTGAAGATGCTCCCCGCCCCGCCGGGGGATCCTACGAGCAGTACTTC
length: 15; D: TRBD2; size: NA; J: TRBJ2-1; V: TRBV29-1; CDR3: CSVATLAGIYNEQFF; DNA: TGCAGCGTTGCTACTCTAGCGGGGATTTACAATGAGCAGTTCTTC
length: 15; D: TRBD2; size: few; J: TRBJ2-7; V: TRBV12-3/TRBV12-4; CDR3: CASSLRSGSANEQYF; DNA: TGTGCCAGCAGTTTAAGGAGCGGGAGTGCCAACGAGCAGTACTTC
length: 16; D: NA; size: NA; J: TRBJ1-4; V: TRBV4-2; CDR3: CASSLDLDGSNEKLFF; DNA: TGTGCCAGCAGCCTCGACCTGGACGGATCTAATGAAAAACTGTTTTTT
length: 14; D: NA; size: many; J: TRBJ2-3; V: TRBV7-2; CDR3: CASSFLQSTDTQYF; DNA: TGTGCCAGCAGCTTTTTACAAAGCACAGATACGCAGTATTTT
length: 11; D: TRBD2; size: few; J: TRBJ2-5; V: TRBV27; CDR3: CASSSGLVEYF; DNA: TGTGCCAGCAGTTCAGGACTAGTTGAGTACTTC
length: 14; D: NA; size: NA; J: TRBJ2-3; V: TRBV7-2; CDR3: CASRITGGSDTQYF; DNA: TGTGCCAGCAGAATCACCGGGGGCTCAGATACGCAGTATTTT
length: 12; D: NA; size: many; J: TRBJ2-1; V: TRBV7-2; CDR3: CASSLAVGEQFF; DNA: TGTGCCAGCAGCTTAGCGGTGGGTGAGCAGTTCTTC
length: 15; D: TRBD2; size: few; J: TRBJ2-7; V: TRBV12-3/TRBV12-4; CDR3: CASSPGGVRNYEQYF; DNA: TGTGCCAGCAGCCCGGGGGGGGTCAGAAACTACGAGCAGTACTTC
length: 11; D: TRBD1; size: many; J: TRBJ2-1; V: TRBV20-1; CDR3: CSATEQGYVFF; DNA: TGCAGTGCTACCGAACAGGGGTACGTGTTCTTC
length: 13; D: NA; size: NA; J: TRBJ2-3; V: TRBV12-3/TRBV12-4; CDR3: CASSSLAGQAQYF; DNA: TGTGCCAGCAGTTCTCTAGCGGGACAGGCGCAGTATTTT
length: 16; D: TRBD2; size: NA; J: TRBJ2-1; V: TRBV20-1; CDR3: CCARDLSGGGNNEQFF; DNA: TGCTGTGCTAGAGACCTCAGCGGGGGTGGCAACAATGAGCAGTTCTTC
length: 14; D: NA; size: many; J: TRBJ2-7; V: TRBV7-6; CDR3: CASSSDEGPYEQYF; DNA: TGTGCCAGCAGCTCCGACGAGGGCCCCTACGAGCAGTACTTC
length: 15; D: TRBD1; size: few; J: TRBJ1-2; V: TRBV6-5; CDR3: CASSYTRDRGFGYTF; DNA: TGTGCCAGCAGTTACACCCGGGACAGGGGTTTTGGCTACACCTTC
length: 14; D: NA; size: NA; J: TRBJ2-2; V: TRBV2; CDR3: CASKRQKNTGELFF; DNA: TGTGCCAGCAAGAGACAGAAAAACACCGGGGAGCTGTTTTTT
length: 16; D: TRBD2; size: NA; J: TRBJ2-2; V: TRBV5-1; CDR3: CASSPESGGNTGELFF; DNA: TGCGCCAGCAGCCCCGAGAGCGGGGGTAACACCGGGGAGCTGTTTTTT
length: 13; D: TRBD1; size: few; J: TRBJ1-2; V: TRBV6-2/TRBV6-3; CDR3: CASRPPDRLSYTF; DNA: TGTGCCAGCAGACCTCCGGACAGGCTTAGTTACACCTTC
length: 20; D: TRBD2; size: few; J: TRBJ2-1; V: TRBV5-1; CDR3: CASSLVLAGGPSSSYNEQFF; DNA: TGCGCCAGCAGCTTGGTTTTGGCGGGAGGGCCCTCGAGCTCCTACAATGAGCAGTTCTTC
length: 17; D: NA; size: few; J: TRBJ2-3; V: TRBV5-1; CDR3: CASSGRVPDSSTDTQYF; DNA: TGCGCCAGCAGCGGCAGGGTCCCCGACTCTAGCACAGATACGCAGTATTTT
length: 15; D: TRBD1; size: many; J: TRBJ2-5; V: TRBV11-2; CDR3: CASSLEIGGYETQYF; DNA: TGTGCCAGCAGCTTAGAGATAGGGGGCTATGAGACCCAGTACTTC
length: 14; D: TRBD2; size: NA; J: TRBJ2-1; V: TRBV29-1; CDR3: CSVVGLAGGNEQFF; DNA: TGCAGCGTTGTAGGACTAGCGGGGGGGAATGAGCAGTTCTTC
length: 12; D: NA; size: NA; J: TRBJ2-5; V: TRBV5-6; CDR3: CASSSGTGSRGF; DNA: TGTGCCAGCAGCTCTGGGACCGGATCGAGAGGATTC
length: 14; D: NA; size: many; J: TRBJ2-3; V: TRBV7-2; CDR3: CASSLGRATDTQYF; DNA: TGTGCCAGCAGCTTGGGACGGGCCACAGATACGCAGTATTTT
length: 13; D: NA; size: NA; J: TRBJ2-2; V: TRBV7-3; CDR3: CASSLILGRELFF; DNA: TGTGCCAGCAGCTTAATTCTGGGCCGGGAGCTGTTTTTT
length: 22; D: TRBD2; size: few; J: TRBJ2-3; V: TRBV4-2; CDR3: CASSPHPGGIRRAPPGTDTQYF; DNA: TGTGCCAGCAGCCCCCACCCGGGAGGTATTAGGCGGGCACCTCCTGGCACAGATACGCAGTATTTT
length: 13; D: NA; size: NA; J: TRBJ2-7; V: TRBV27; CDR3: CASSGTSSYEQYF; DNA: TGTGCCTCGTCGGGCACGAGCTCCTACGAGCAGTACTTC
length: 13; D: NA; size: NA; J: TRBJ1-1; V: TRBV7-9; CDR3: CASKGVGDTEAFF; DNA: TGTGCCAGCAAAGGGGTGGGAGACACTGAAGCTTTCTTT
length: 12; D: NA; size: many; J: TRBJ1-1; V: TRBV7-9; CDR3: CASSLTGMEAFF; DNA: TGTGCCAGCAGCTTAACAGGGATGGAAGCTTTCTTT
length: 16; D: NA; size: many; J: TRBJ1-1; V: TRBV21-1; CDR3: CASSKVMRGMNTEAFF; DNA: TGTGCCAGCAGCAAAGTCATGCGGGGGATGAACACTGAAGCTTTCTTT
length: 16; D: TRBD1; size: NA; J: TRBJ2-5; V: TRBV24-1; CDR3: CATSDPRQGIEETQYF; DNA: TGTGCCACCAGTGATCCCCGACAGGGTATAGAAGAGACCCAGTACTTC
length: 18; D: TRBD1; size: few; J: TRBJ2-3; V: TRBV12-5; CDR3: CASGLARGDRVITDTQYF; DNA: TGTGCTAGTGGTTTGGCCCGAGGTGACAGGGTAATCACAGATACGCAGTATTTT
length: 14; D: TRBD2; size: many; J: TRBJ2-1; V: TRBV5-8; CDR3: CASSLGGHLSGSAF; DNA: TGTGCCAGCAGCTTGGGCGGACACCTTAGCGGGAGCGCTTTC
length: 15; D: NA; size: few; J: TRBJ1-2; V: TRBV27; CDR3: CASSIAGTAGYGYTF; DNA: TGTGCCAGCAGTATTGCCGGGACGGCGGGCTATGGCTACACCTTC
length: 14; D: NA; size: many; J: TRBJ2-7; V: TRBV20-1; CDR3: CSARVLGKDYEQYF; DNA: TGCAGTGCTAGAGTGTTGGGAAAGGATTACGAGCAGTACTTC
length: 13; D: NA; size: NA; J: TRBJ2-7; V: TRBV20-1; CDR3: CSASARPPYEQYF; DNA: TGCAGTGCTAGTGCCAGGCCCCCATACGAGCAGTACTTC
length: 12; D: NA; size: NA; J: TRBJ2-1; V: TRBV12-3/TRBV12-4; CDR3: CASGHSYNEQFF; DNA: TGTGCCAGCGGACATTCCTACAATGAGCAGTTCTTC
length: 15; D: TRBD2; size: NA; J: TRBJ2-7; V: TRBV4-3; CDR3: CASSQGGLAGDEQYF; DNA: TGCGCCAGCAGCCAAGGTGGACTAGCGGGGGACGAGCAGTACTTC
length: 12; D: TRBD1; size: NA; J: TRBJ2-7; V: TRBV7-9; CDR3: CASSWDRVEQYF; DNA: TGTGCCAGCAGCTGGGACAGGGTTGAGCAGTACTTC
length: 16; D: NA; size: NA; J: TRBJ2-3; V: TRBV9; CDR3: CASSVRAGPRTDTQYF; DNA: TGTGCCAGCAGCGTACGGGCCGGACCTCGGACAGATACGCAGTATTTT
length: 14; D: NA; size: NA; J: TRBJ2-1; V: TRBV12-3/TRBV12-4; CDR3: CASSRGTRQNEQFF; DNA: TGTGCCAGCAGTCGAGGGACACGGCAGAATGAGCAGTTCTTC
length: 16; D: NA; size: NA; J: TRBJ2-3; V: TRBV5-1; CDR3: CASSSRGFDGTDTQYF; DNA: TGCGCCAGCAGCTCTAGAGGTTTCGACGGCACAGATACGCAGTATTTT
length: 17; D: TRBD2; size: NA; J: TRBJ2-7; V: TRBV10-3; CDR3: CAISESYPASGRTEQYF; DNA: TGTGCCATCAGTGAGTCCTACCCGGCTAGCGGGAGAACCGAGCAGTACTTC